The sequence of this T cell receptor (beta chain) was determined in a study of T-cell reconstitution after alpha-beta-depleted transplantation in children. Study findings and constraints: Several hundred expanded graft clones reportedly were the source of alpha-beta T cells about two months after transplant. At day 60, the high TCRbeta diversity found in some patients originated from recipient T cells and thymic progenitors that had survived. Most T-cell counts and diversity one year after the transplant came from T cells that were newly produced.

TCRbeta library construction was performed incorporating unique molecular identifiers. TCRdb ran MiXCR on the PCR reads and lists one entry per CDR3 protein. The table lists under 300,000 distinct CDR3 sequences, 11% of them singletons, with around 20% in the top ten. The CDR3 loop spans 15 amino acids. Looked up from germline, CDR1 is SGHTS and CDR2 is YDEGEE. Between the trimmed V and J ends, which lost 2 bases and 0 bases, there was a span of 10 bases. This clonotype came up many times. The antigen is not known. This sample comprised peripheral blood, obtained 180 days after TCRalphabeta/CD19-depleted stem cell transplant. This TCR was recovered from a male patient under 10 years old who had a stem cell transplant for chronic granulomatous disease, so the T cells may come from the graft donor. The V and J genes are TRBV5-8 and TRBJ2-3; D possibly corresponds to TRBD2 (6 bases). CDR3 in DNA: TGTGCCAGCAGCTTCCGCGGGACCAGCACAGATACGCAGTATTTT. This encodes CASSFRGTSTDTQYF. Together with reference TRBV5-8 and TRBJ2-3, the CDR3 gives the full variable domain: EAGVTQSPTHLIKTRGQQATLRCSPISGHTSVYWYQQALGLGLQFLLWYDEGEERNRGNFPPRFSGRQFPNYSSELNVNALELEDSALYLCASSFRGTSTDTQYFGPGTRLTVL.